These T cell receptor beta chains were read from a single sample in a study of cytomegalovirus exposure and HLA in healthy donors. Method: immunoSEQ multiplex PCR; TCRdb's copy keeps in-frame clones and lacks some. The repertoire includes 130,000 to 150,000 clones, around 90% of them detected once, and around 8% sits in the top ten. What was sequenced was PBMCs. These receptors all come from a woman aged 18-29 years in good health and CMV-seropositive. CDR3s include the opening cysteine and the closing phenylalanine or tryptophan. The D gene is left open where the match is weak. Not all rows give a size; the values are once, few, many and, for expanded clones, a class.

j_call,v_call,d_call,cdr3_length,clone_size,cdr3_aa,cdr3_nt
TRBJ2-2,TRBV28,TRBD1,16,few,CASIKGQFLNTGELFF,TGTGCCAGCATCAAGGGACAGTTCCTGAACACCGGGGAGCTGTTTTTT
TRBJ2-5,TRBV7-2,TRBD1,17,NA,CASSSGPGTGKGETQYF,TGTGCCAGCAGCTCCGGCCCCGGGACAGGGAAGGGAGAGACCCAGTACTTC
TRBJ1-5,TRBV4-1,NA,15,once,CASSQGAGRNQPQHF,TGCGCCAGCAGCCAAGGTGCGGGAAGGAACCAGCCCCAGCATTTT
TRBJ1-3,TRBV4-3,NA,18,NA,CASSQVLGARGSGNTIYF,TGCGCCAGCAGCCAAGTGTTAGGCGCCAGGGGCTCTGGAAACACCATATATTTT
TRBJ2-5,TRBV4-1,NA,15,NA,CASSQDRQGWETQYF,TGCGCCAGCAGCCAAGATAGGCAGGGGTGGGAGACCCAGTACTTC
TRBJ1-3,TRBV6-5,TRBD1,15,NA,CASSAPGTGGNTIYF,TGTGCCAGCAGTGCGCCCGGGACAGGGGGAAACACCATATATTTT
TRBJ2-1,TRBV5-4,NA,15,NA,CASRRGGADHNEQFF,TGTGCCAGCAGAAGAGGGGGGGCAGACCACAATGAGCAGTTCTTC
TRBJ2-2,TRBV25-1,TRBD2,14,once,CASRPGTSTGELFF,TGTGCCAGCAGACCCGGGACTAGCACCGGGGAGCTGTTTTTT
TRBJ2-2,TRBV15,TRBD2,17,NA,CATSRGLAGDVGGELFF,TGTGCCACCAGCAGGGGACTAGCGGGAGACGTAGGCGGGGAGCTGTTTTTT
TRBJ1-3,TRBV6-5,NA,12,once,CASSFNGNTIYF,TGTGCCAGCAGTTTTAATGGAAACACCATATATTTT
TRBJ1-3,TRBV10-3,NA,15,NA,CAISGQLDSGNTIYF,TGTGCCATCAGCGGACAGTTAGACTCTGGAAACACCATATATTTT
TRBJ1-6,TRBV5-1,NA,15,few,CASSLGAARNSPLHF,TGCGCCAGCAGCCTAGGAGCGGCTAGAAATTCACCCCTCCACTTT
TRBJ1-5,TRBV28,NA,15,NA,CASRGSNRALQPQHF,TGTGCCAGCAGGGGCTCTAACAGGGCCCTTCAGCCCCAGCATTTT
TRBJ1-5,TRBV19,NA,16,NA,CASSTIRQGHNQPQHF,TGTGCCAGTAGTACCATCCGCCAGGGCCATAATCAGCCCCAGCATTTT
TRBJ1-1,TRBV5-1,NA,15,NA,CASSFSQGLNTEAFF,TGCGCCAGCAGCTTCTCGCAGGGACTTAACACTGAAGCTTTCTTT
TRBJ2-3,TRBV5-1,TRBD2,16,NA,CASSTGRGGSTDTQYF,TGCGCCAGCAGCACCGGACGGGGGGGCAGCACAGATACGCAGTATTTT
TRBJ2-1,TRBV10-2,TRBD2,15,NA,CASSTRAGGPTEQFF,TGCGCCAGCAGTACGAGGGCGGGAGGGCCCACTGAGCAGTTCTTC
TRBJ1-6,TRBV9,TRBD1,15,NA,CASSVGGTGLSPLHF,TGTGCCAGCAGCGTAGGAGGGACAGGGCTCTCACCCCTCCACTTT
TRBJ1-6,TRBV11-1,NA,14,NA,CASSLPGINSPLHF,TGTGCCAGCAGCTTACCAGGGATTAATTCACCCCTCCACTTT
TRBJ1-4,TRBV4-2,NA,15,NA,CASSHEAATNEKLFF,TGTGCCAGCAGCCATGAGGCGGCAACTAATGAAAAACTGTTTTTT
TRBJ1-3,TRBV13,NA,14,NA,CASSFWGAGNTIYF,TGTGCCAGCAGCTTTTGGGGGGCTGGAAACACCATATATTTT
TRBJ2-7,TRBV5-1,NA,14,NA,CASSLGAGQYEQYF,TGCGCCAGCAGCTTGGGGGCCGGCCAGTACGAGCAGTACTTC
TRBJ1-2,TRBV25-1,NA,14,NA,CASSLDSPNYGYTF,TGTGCCAGCAGCTTGGACAGCCCGAATTATGGCTACACCTTC
TRBJ1-5,TRBV18,NA,15,few,CASSPSQHSNQPQHF,TGTGCCAGCTCACCATCACAGCATAGCAATCAGCCCCAGCATTTT
TRBJ2-1,TRBV4-1,NA,15,NA,CASSHSGDYYNEQFF,TGCGCCAGCAGCCATAGCGGCGACTATTACAATGAGCAGTTCTTC
TRBJ1-1,TRBV19,NA,14,once,CASSMRRRDTEAFF,TGTGCCAGTAGTATGCGACGGCGGGACACTGAAGCTTTCTTT
TRBJ1-1,TRBV10-3,TRBD1,14,NA,CAITPDRGNTEAFF,TGTGCCATCACCCCGGACAGGGGGAACACTGAAGCTTTCTTT
TRBJ2-2,TRBV7-3,NA,14,NA,CASSHKGDTGELFF,TGTGCCAGCAGCCATAAGGGGGACACCGGGGAGCTGTTTTTT